This T cell receptor beta chain was identified in a study of blood T cell repertoires in COVID-19. Study-level background: Sites in the United States, Italy and Spain provided acute and convalescent COVID-19 samples. T cells, B-cell-depleted T cells, or PBMCs provided the cDNA or gDNA that served as material.

Per germline, CDR1 SNHLY and CDR2 FYNNEI. Trimming removed 4 bases at V and 3 bases at J, with 10 bases between. The CDR3 contains 14 residues. In the source study's methods: Reference gene primers were amplified, and this amplification served to estimate nucleated cell counts. Profiling relied on immunoSEQ multiplex PCR, and the TCRdb table lists in-frame clones only, not all of them. Clone size and the V and J calls come from that table; the DNA yielded D and trimming. The table has a few hundred thousand clones, about 90% seen once. This sequence joins TRBV2 and TRBJ1-5; possibly TRBD1 for D (6 bases). The sequence came from a woman aged 40-49 years with acute or convalescent COVID-19. Sequenced sample: peripheral blood. The CDR3 DNA follows: TGTGCCAGCAGTGTATCAGGGGACAATCAGCCCCAGCATTTT. It encodes CASSVSGDNQPQHF.